A selection of T cell receptor beta chains follows, all from one sample in a study of PD-L1 blockade in urothelial cancer. Measured with immunoSEQ multiplex PCR; TCRdb has only the in-frame clones, and not every one. Of just under 45,000 clones listed, roughly four fifths are singletons. Material: PBMCs, obtained around atezolizumab (anti-PD-L1) treatment. The receptors shown here come from a man in his fifties or sixties with urothelial cancer. Each CDR3 is given with its conserved first and last residue. D genes are given only for firm matches. A clone size is listed for some rows: how often the clone was seen (once, few, many), or a class if it is expanded.

TRBV28	TRBD2	TRBJ2-1	.	TGTGCCAGCAGTCCCGGGACTAGCGGGGGCAATGAGCAGTTCTTC	CASSPGTSGGNEQFF
TRBV27	.	TRBJ2-1	.	TGTGCCAGCAGTTCAAGTGTGGGGGGGGCCGCGCGCTACAATGAGCAGTTCTTC	CASSSSVGGAARYNEQFF
TRBV6-5	.	TRBJ2-7	.	TGTGCCAGCAGTTACTCCGGCCGGGGCTCCTACGAGCAGTACTTC	CASSYSGRGSYEQYF
TRBV7-3	.	TRBJ2-5	.	TGTGCCAGCAGCCTACTAGCACAAGAGACCCAGTACTTC	CASSLLAQETQYF
TRBV27	.	TRBJ1-6	.	TGTGCCAGCAGTTTATCGCCCAGGAATAATTCACCCCTCCACTTT	CASSLSPRNNSPLHF
TRBV6-1	.	TRBJ2-5	.	TGTGCCAGCAGGGTGGCGGGCCAAGAGACCCAGTACTTC	CASRVAGQETQYF
TRBV27	TRBD2	TRBJ2-7	.	TGTGCCAGCAGTTTATGGGCGGGGGACTCCTACGAGCAGTACTTC	CASSLWAGDSYEQYF
TRBV2	TRBD1	TRBJ1-4	few	TGTGCCAGCAGCGGCCGGGACAGGGGTAGCGCGAGCCCTTATTTT	CASSGRDRGSASPYF
TRBV6-5	.	TRBJ2-1	.	TGTGCCAGCAAAAAGGACAGCTTCAATGAGCAGTTCTTC	CASKKDSFNEQFF
TRBV5-4	.	TRBJ1-3	.	TGTGCCAGCAGCCCTGGCGGGGGGCCTGGAAACACCATATATTTT	CASSPGGGPGNTIYF
TRBV4-1	.	TRBJ1-1	once	TGCGCCAGCAGCCAAGGAGTGCAGGGGAAGACTGAAGCTTTCTTT	CASSQGVQGKTEAFF
TRBV2	.	TRBJ2-7	.	TGTGCCAGCCAGCTACAGGTTCTTTCCTACGAGCAGTACTTC	CASQLQVLSYEQYF
TRBV27	.	TRBJ2-1	.	TGTGCCAGCAAGGGACACTCCTACAATGAGCAGTTCTTC	CASKGHSYNEQFF
TRBV28	TRBD1	TRBJ1-1	.	TGTGCCAGCAGTTTTCAGGACCAACAGGGGACTGAAGCTTTCTTT	CASSFQDQQGTEAFF
TRBV28	.	TRBJ2-7	.	TGTGCCAGCAGTTGGAGGAGACAAGGTGTTAGTGCGGGGTACGAGCAGTACTTC	CASSWRRQGVSAGYEQYF
TRBV28	.	TRBJ1-2	.	TGTGCCAGCATCCACGCGCGGGGGGGCCGTCGCTATGGCTACACCTTC	CASIHARGGRRYGYTF
TRBV5-1	.	TRBJ2-6	once	TGCGCCAGCAGCTCAACAGGGACTGGGGCCAACGTCCTGACTTTC	CASSSTGTGANVLTF
TRBV27	.	TRBJ1-4	.	TGTGCCAGCAGTTTAGGCGGTAATGAAAAACTGTTTTTT	CASSLGGNEKLFF
TRBV28	TRBD1	TRBJ1-2	.	TGTGCCAGCAGTTTCTCAGTACAGGGGAATCCATGCTATGGCTACACCTTC	CASSFSVQGNPCYGYTF
TRBV7-6	TRBD1	TRBJ1-5	.	TGTGCCAGCAGCTTAGCAACAGGGGTGGATCAGCCCCAGCATTTT	CASSLATGVDQPQHF
TRBV14	.	TRBJ1-6	.	TGTGCCAGCAGCCCTCGTCTAACTTCACCCCTCCACTTT	CASSPRLTSPLHF
TRBV19	TRBD2	TRBJ2-1	.	TGTGCCAGTAGTATGGGGGGGGTAGTTAGAAATGAGCAGTTCTTC	CASSMGGVVRNEQFF
TRBV2	.	TRBJ1-5	.	TGTGCCAGCAGTGAAGGATCGAGGGTGAGTCAGCCCCAGCATTTT	CASSEGSRVSQPQHF
TRBV28	.	TRBJ1-5	.	TGTGCCAGCAGTAAAGAGGTGGCAGGGCATAGCAATCAGCCCCAGCATTTT	CASSKEVAGHSNQPQHF
TRBV28	TRBD2	TRBJ2-5	once	TGTGCCAGCAGTCCCCTTAGGGCTAGCGGGAGTTACTACCAAGAGACCCAGTACTTC	CASSPLRASGSYYQETQYF
TRBV11-2	TRBD2	TRBJ2-3	.	TGTGCCAGCAGCTTAGATTTAGCTAGCGGGGGAGCAGATACGCAGTATTTT	CASSLDLASGGADTQYF
TRBV14	TRBD1	TRBJ1-6	.	TGTGCCAGCAGCCAAGGCCAGGGGGTATCACCCCTCCACTTT	CASSQGQGVSPLHF
TRBV11-2	.	TRBJ2-5	.	TGTGCCAGCAGCCATTATGGACAGCTCCAAGAGACCCAGTACTTC	CASSHYGQLQETQYF
TRBV27	TRBD2	TRBJ2-1	.	TGTGCCAGCAGTTTATTTGCGGGGGGGCCCGGTGAGCAGTTCTTC	CASSLFAGGPGEQFF
TRBV2	.	TRBJ1-2	.	TGTGCCAGCAGATCCGGGACAAATAACTATGGCTACACCTTC	CASRSGTNNYGYTF
TRBV10-2	TRBD2	TRBJ2-7	.	TGCGCCACCTTACTAGCGGGGCATTCCTACGAGCAGTACTTC	CATLLAGHSYEQYF
TRBV7-9	.	TRBJ2-7	.	TGTGCCAGCAGCTTAGTCGCAGGACACACTTTCCCCTACGAGCAGTACTTC	CASSLVAGHTFPYEQYF
TRBV7-9	.	TRBJ1-1	.	TGTGCCAGCAGTTACGGGGGGCAAAACACTGAAGCTTTCTTT	CASSYGGQNTEAFF
TRBV25-1	TRBD1	TRBJ2-7	.	TGTGCCAGCGGACCGGGACAGGGGGCTTACGAGCAGTACTTC	CASGPGQGAYEQYF
TRBV19	.	TRBJ1-6	.	TGTGCCAGTAGTATCATAGCGGAACAGAATTCACCCCTCCACTTT	CASSIIAEQNSPLHF